The 6 T cell receptor beta chains listed next were all sequenced from one sample in a study of blood T cell repertoires in COVID-19. Sequenced by immunoSEQ multiplex PCR; TCRdb stores in-frame clones only, minus some. This sample carries about 240,000 clones, around 83% of them seen once, and the ten largest clones take 1.5% to 2%. The sequencing input was peripheral blood. Every receptor here comes from a man aged 30 to 45 who had recovered from COVID-19.

This clone was picked up one time. The chain has TRBV3-1 (or the pseudogene TRBV3-2) and TRBJ1-3; D ambiguous. The CDR3 runs 14 residues. Germline V lookup: CDR1 LGHDT, CDR2 YNNKEL (reference sequence). Trimming removed 0 bases at V and 0 bases at J, with 3 bases between. CDR3 coding DNA: TGTGCCAGCAGCCAAGATCTCTCTGGAAACACCATATATTTT. It codes for CASSQDLSGNTIYF.

This clone was counted between two and nine times. CDR3 sequence reads: CASSLPRAYGYTF. In DNA form, the CDR3 reads TGTGCCAGCAGCTTGCCCAGGGCTTATGGCTACACCTTC. The rearrangement uses TRBV5-4 and TRBJ1-2; a weak D match, TRBD1 (5 bases). Germline V lookup: CDR1 SGHNT, CDR2 YYREEE (reference sequence). This CDR3 region has 13 residues. Trimming took 1 base from V and 5 from J, leaving 9 bases between them.

The CDR3 here is CASSQEGLAGYQETQYF. CDR3 DNA: TGTGCCAGCAGCCAAGAAGGGTTAGCGGGGTACCAAGAGACCCAGTACTTC. The chain uses TRBV3-1 (or the pseudogene TRBV3-2) and TRBJ2-5, with 8 bases lining up with TRBD2. Germline V gene lookup returns CDR1 LGHDT and CDR2 YNNKEL (reference sequence). The J segment lost 0 bases and the V segment lost 0 bases, leaving 6 bases of the junction unmatched. This CDR3 comprises 17 residues.

The rearrangement uses TRBV11-2 and TRBJ1-6; no firm D call. This CDR3 contains 14 residues. Germline V CDR1 and CDR2: SGHAT, FQNNGV. Trimming removed 5 bases from V and 7 bases from J, with 12 bases in between. CDR3 residues: CASSPLPGNSPLHF. The CDR3 bases are TGTGCCAGCAGCCCCCTGCCGGGGAATTCACCCCTCCACTTT.

This chain uses TRBV19 with TRBJ2-3, with D possibly matching TRBD2 (5 bases). CDR3 length: 17 residues. Trimming cost V 1 base and J 1 base, with 15 bases left between them. CDR1 and CDR2 from the germline V gene are LNHDA and SQIVND (reference sequence). DNA for the CDR3: TGTGCCAGTAGTATAGCTAACGGGGTTGAGGGCACAGATACGCAGTATTTT. The encoded protein is CASSIANGVEGTDTQYF.

The chain is built from TRBV5-1 and TRBJ1-5, with D maybe TRBD1 (6 bases). V lost 5 bases, J lost 8 bases, and 14 bases lay in between. This CDR3 is built from 13 residues. The germline CDR1 and CDR2 sequences are SGHRS and YFSETQ. CDR3 bases: TGCGCCAGCAGAAACAGGGTGGATGAGCCCCAGCATTTT. It specifies CASRNRVDEPQHF.